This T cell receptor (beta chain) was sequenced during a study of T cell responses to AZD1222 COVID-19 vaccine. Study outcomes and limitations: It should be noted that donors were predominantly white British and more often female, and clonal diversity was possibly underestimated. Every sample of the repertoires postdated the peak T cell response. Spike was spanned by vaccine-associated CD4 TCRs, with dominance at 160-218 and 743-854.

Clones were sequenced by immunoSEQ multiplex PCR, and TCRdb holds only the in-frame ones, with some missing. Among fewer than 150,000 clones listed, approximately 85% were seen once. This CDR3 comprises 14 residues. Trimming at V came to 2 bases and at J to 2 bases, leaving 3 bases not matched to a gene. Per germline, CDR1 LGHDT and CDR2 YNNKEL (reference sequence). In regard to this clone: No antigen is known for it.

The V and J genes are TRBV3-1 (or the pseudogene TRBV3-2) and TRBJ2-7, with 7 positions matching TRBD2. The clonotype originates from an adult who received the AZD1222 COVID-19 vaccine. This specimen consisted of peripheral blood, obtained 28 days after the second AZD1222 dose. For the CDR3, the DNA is TGTGCCAGCAGCCAACTCGGGACTACCTACGAGCAGTACTTC. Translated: CASSQLGTTYEQYF.